This T cell receptor (beta chain) was observed in a study of blood T cell repertoires in COVID-19 (dated by TCRdb to 2019 to 2021). Context from the whole study: The collaborator samples originated in the United States, Italy and Spain and spanned the acute and convalescent phases of COVID-19. Where available, HLA class I and class II types were taken from metadata supplied by the sample provider and were not determined by assay-based typing. The material from the prospective study consisted of cDNA or gDNA derived from T cells, B-cell-depleted T cells, or PBMCs. The samples were drawn from the first 160 participants of the ongoing ImmuneRACE study and from some 1,300 subjects provided by 6 global collaborators. Sample metadata almost always included a de-identified subject ID, COVID-19 status, age in years and sex. Subjects who had been exposed to COVID-19, were actively infected with it, or had recovered from it provided the deeply sampled blood TCRbeta repertoires that made up the dataset. The repertoires were released in a freely available public database intended as a resource for research on the immune response to SARS-CoV-2.

Each collaborating institution followed its own protocols to collect whole blood in K2EDTA tubes. For TCRbeta analysis, collaborators shipped samples as frozen whole blood, isolated PBMCs, or DNA extracted from either of those sample types. Notes on this clone: Its antigen is still unknown. Nothing much larger sits one base from this clone, and base qualities are not available.

The immunoSEQ Assay, a bias-controlled multiplex PCR, was used to amplify TCRbeta CDR3 regions from genomic DNA. The source study handled its data this way. The number of nucleated cells in each sample was estimated from the amplification of reference gene primers within the assay. Sequence reads were collapsed and filtered to measure the absolute abundance of every unique TCRbeta CDR3 rearrangement. For each sample, productive Simpson clonality was calculated as the square root of Simpson's diversity index across productive rearrangements. This is the immuneACCESS table as TCRdb keeps it, with only in-frame sequences that have V and J called. A part of the clones is gone; compared with another copy, unresolved V genes explain less than half, and the rest is unexplained. For V, J and clone size, that table is used; D and trimming come from the DNA. For this sample the table gives around 250,000 clones, of which 80% to 85% were detected only once. Together, the top ten hold about 4.2% of the sample.

What the study reported, not specific to this receptor: Clinical and demographic metadata were provided uncurated, with the amount varying by source and participant.

The CDR3 contains 14 residues, cysteine and phenylalanine counted. The retained sequence is limited to the CDR3, 42 bases, with the frame set at the first base. The germline V gene supplies CDR1 ENHRY and CDR2 SYGVKD. Here V drops 4 bases and J drops 6 bases, and the junction holds 6 bases not matched to any gene. This sequence was found in a man aged 50-60 years with active or convalescent COVID-19. What was sequenced was peripheral blood. The chain is made from TRBV10-3 and TRBJ1-2, with 9 bases in between that match TRBD1. The DNA is as follows: TGTGCCATCAGTGTGGGGACAGGGCGTAATGGCTACACCTTC. This is translated as CAISVGTGRNGYTF.